This TCR beta chain was captured in a study of shared clonotypes between healthy human individuals (dated by TCRdb to the early 2020s). About the study as a whole: A few men and a couple of women, aged 18 to 49 years, made up the cohort. For each donor, CD4 naive and CD4 memory were each given three plates, CD8 naive was given two plates, and CD8 memory was given one plate. To estimate repertoire size and how much clonotype sharing occurs between individuals, the study deeply sequenced the blood TCR repertoires of several healthy adults. To increase sequencing depth and limit assay-specific biases, TCR repertoire library preparation and sequencing were carried out by different laboratories using diverse techniques. Between about 0.85 and 9.5 billion PBMCs per donor were obtained by leukapheresis.

Using the deep immunoSEQ assay, TCR CDR3 regions were amplified from genomic DNA by multiplex PCR. For each cell subset, the extracted genomic DNA was distributed evenly across all wells of several immunoSEQ 96-well plates, and each plate served as one replicate. For sorted subsets, about 220 ng of genomic DNA, equivalent to around 31,000 T cell genomes, went into each replicate PCR. Purified libraries were measured with a Qubit 3.0 fluorometer, size-checked on a Bioanalyzer 2100, and measured again with the KAPA Library Quantification kit. Every immunoSEQ 96-well plate was sequenced on a separate single-read 150-cycle Illumina NextSeq 550 flow cell. As for the original processing: Because only junctional sequences without quality scores were contained in the immunoSEQ output, filtering matching that applied to full-length reads could not be performed. To assign V/J genes and CDR3, sequences were annotated against IMGT germline references using PyIR, a Python wrapper for IgBLAST v1.9. Any read was removed if the V/J assignment was weak (E-value above 1e-6), the CDR3 was missing, or the read contained stop codons, out-of-frame junctions, or ambiguous translated residues. V3J clonotypes were defined as sequences sharing an identical inferred V gene, J gene, and CDR3 amino acid sequence. To compute the percentage overlap between repertoires, the number of shared unique clonotypes was divided by the size of the smaller repertoire. Three approaches were used to assess repertoire richness: RTK rarefaction, the Chao1 estimator, and Recon v2.1 estimates of unobserved clonotypes. OLGA was used to compute generation probabilities for all TCRbeta clonotypes that the gDNA method yielded from a handful of donors. As stored in TCRdb, this immuneACCESS dataset retains in-frame rearrangements with V and J assigned. A fraction of the clones does not appear; measured against another copy, unresolved V genes explain less than half of the discrepancy, and the remainder lacks a known reason. V and J calls and clone size are copied from that table; D and trimming were computed from the DNA. For this sample there are a few million clones; roughly 95% appear just once. In total, the top ten clones hold about 0.13% of the sample.

Overall study results and their limits: Based on pairwise subsampling, the degree of clonotype sharing among donors was expected to be affected by sequencing depth. Rarefaction of sorted-subset datasets indicated incomplete sequencing despite the large sequencing depth. The small number of donors limited the genetic and exposure-history diversity represented. Sampling was limited to blood, and TCR repertoires in tissue likely differ from TCR repertoires in blood. Estimated clonotype richness was generally larger for naive than for memory subsets. Compared with non-shared clonotypes, the clonotypes found in all four sorted-subset donors had higher generation probabilities. When a few donors were compared, the shared fraction of clonotypes was about 5.2% for naive CD4, 3.5% to 4% for naive CD8, more than 2% for memory CD4, and around 0.4% for memory CD8.

Measured from the cysteine to the phenylalanine, the CDR3 is 16 residues long. The DNA shown is the 48-base CDR3, in frame from base 1. The germline V gene yields SQVTM for CDR1 and ANQGSEA for CDR2. V is shortened by 1 base, J by 1 base, and the region joining them spans 16 bases. About this clone itself: Its antigen is currently not known. No per-base quality is available; no much larger clone lies one base away.

Healthy HIV-negative adults with no recently reported acute infections or vaccinations were included as donors. Every donor was a Caucasian adult residing in Nashville, Tennessee, USA. Magnetic negative selection was used to enrich CD4+ T cells, after which naive cells were positively selected on CD45RA and the negative fraction became the memory subset. Blood was obtained by leukapheresis, after which PBMCs were separated by Ficoll-Histopaque density gradient centrifugation and cryopreserved in liquid nitrogen vapor phase. Purity and quantity of every magnetically sorted T cell population were checked by analytical flow cytometry. Genomic DNA was isolated from each sorted fraction and quantified by UV absorbance on a Nanodrop 2000c.

The sequencing input was naive CD4+ T cells sorted from blood. The sample's cell subset or site label, decoded: CD45RA+ positively selected. The chain links TRBV29-1 with TRBJ1-1, and perhaps TRBD1 as D gene, on 6 matching bases. The TCR sequence derives from a man between 18 and 29 years old in good health. CDR3 loop: CSVEAEGVSGNTEAFF. The nucleotide sequence reads TGCAGCGTTGAAGCGGAGGGGGTTTCGGGGAACACTGAAGCTTTCTTT.